This TCR beta chain is from a study of cytomegalovirus exposure and HLA in healthy donors (dated by TCRdb to about 2017). Describing the broader study: According to an earlier analysis of 450 to 650 of the donors, about 180 million T cells yielded over 90 million unique TCR beta sequences and approximately 300 Gb of sequence data. Around 300 gigabases of sequencing data and tens of millions of unique TCR sequences were included in an early release covering roughly 600 HLA-typed donors. The genetic ancestry cluster associated with self-reported Caucasian donors included over 65% of the roughly 360 genotyped donors. The study aimed to test whether cataloging public T cell receptors could reveal signatures of past pathogen exposure. The study profiled the T cell repertoires of hundreds of subjects by immunosequencing and related them to cytomegalovirus serostatus. Along with the approximately 670-subject first cohort, a separate validation cohort of 120 different subjects was used. To predict cytomegalovirus infection status, the study combined high-throughput TCR immunosequencing, statistical association of individual TCRs with disease status, and machine learning. To study patterns of TCR occurrence, a later analysis re-analyzed previously published TCR beta repertoires from several hundred donors and added high-resolution HLA genotyping. Rather than using new phenotypic data, the later analysis identified candidate immune exposures from TCR beta sequences and from how often those sequences occurred across donors. To decide whether each TCR beta V gene segment behaved as functional or pseudogenic, an earlier analysis of nearly 600 of the donors relied on high-throughput TCR beta sequencing. Alongside the repertoire data, information on donor age, sex, ethnicity and CMV serostatus was compiled. A later genetic analysis took genome-wide SNP genotypes for about 65% of the 666 donors and used that subset as a discovery cohort. All discovery cohort repertoires had been generated using a single sequencing platform. Class I and class II HLA loci were covered by the typing at four-digit resolution. The number of typed donors differed by locus: 629-630 for A, B, C, DRB1 and DQB1; 500 to 550 for DQA1; 606 for DPA1; and roughly 450 for DPB1. Because of strong linkage in the cohort, four to six DR-DQ haplotypes were treated as single units for association and clustering. On average, roughly 240,000 unique TCR beta nucleotide sequences were sequenced per donor among about 400 genotyped donors of the cohort, with around 19% of those sequences being non-productive. What the work shows at the level of the full study, not this receptor alone: According to a later analysis, most CMV-associated TCR beta chains appeared to be HLA-restricted, and the HLA associations seemed to be driven largely by CMV exposure. The authors suggested that the approach could potentially be generalized to other disease states and immunological phenotypes. According to a later genetic analysis, donors in an Asian-associated ancestry cluster had fewer N-insertions in productive TCRs than the roughly 660-donor mean. Because counts were too low, 15 to 20 rarely observed V segments, including chromosome 9 orphons, were excluded from the earlier analysis of some 590 of the donors. The presence/absence analyses assumed that sequencing depth was roughly uniform across donors, and that assumption may not be true. According to a later analysis, TCR association rates differed among HLA loci, with DRB1 alleles showing the most associated TCRs and HLA-C alleles showing the fewest. A later analysis found that HLA-associated TCR beta chains were more clonally expanded and had lower generation probabilities than equally common non-associated chains. For the cohort, immune exposure information was limited to CMV serostatus. Correlated functional status among segregating V segments might be attributable to linkage disequilibrium, but an unknown experimental factor could not be ruled out. In vitro tests confirmed that a few of the cytomegalovirus-associated TCR beta chains recognize cytomegalovirus antigens. When HLA alleles, especially DR and DQ, strongly co-occurred, attributing TCR associations to individual alleles was difficult. A further reported finding was that TCR beta sequences accurately predicted the HLA-A and HLA-B alleles for most subjects in the first cohort. A later analysis associated 15,000 or so TCR beta sequences with specific HLA alleles at a false discovery rate of 0.05. The classifier was reported to diagnose cytomegalovirus status with high specificity and sensitivity in both the original cohort and the validation cohort. A cluster of highly shared sequence variants was judged likely to represent a technical artifact of the sequencing pipeline. The cohort was sequenced for TCR beta chains only, and without alpha or paired-chain data the features that could be detected were limited. The 87-base-pair reads could not distinguish some IMGT-functional V segments, including TRBV6-2 and TRBV6-3, so those segments were excluded. V-gene and J-gene trimming of TCR beta chains was associated with a missense DCLRE1C variant in a later genetic analysis, and the association was replicated in an independent cohort. In the study, around 150 TCR beta chains were listed as associated with cytomegalovirus. In an earlier analysis of about 600 of the donors, most TCR beta V segments appeared in productive rearrangements about 90% or about 30% of the time, broadly matching IMGT annotations. Because HLA typing was missing for some donors at each locus, association tests included only the typed subset. According to a later analysis, parvovirus B19, influenza, CMV and Epstein-Barr virus appeared linked to several top co-occurrence clusters. Most TCR sequences were observed very rarely across donors, whereas some public TCRs were present in many individuals.

From the cysteine through the phenylalanine, the CDR3 covers 16 amino acids. The CDR3 DNA has 48 bases and is translated from base 1. Via the germline V gene, CDR1 is SGHDN and CDR2 FVKESK. V is cut back by 4 bases and J by 4 bases, with 9 bases in the junction unmatched. The cohort comprised several hundred healthy bone marrow donors. At the time of sampling, every cohort member was nominally healthy, though immune exposures that went unrecorded were likely present. The donor was CMV seropositive and was included in the group of 250 to 300 seropositive cohort members. Each donor provided a peripheral blood sample, and peripheral blood mononuclear cells were used for TCR beta sequencing. Genomic DNA was extracted from the blood cell samples with the Qiagen DNeasy Blood Extraction Kit. About this clone: Its specific antigen is unknown. No qualities accompany the bases; no much larger clone lies one base away.

Libraries came from the immunoSEQ multiplex PCR assay. For the multiplex PCR, a mixture combining 60 forward primers for TCR Vbeta segments and 13 reverse primers for TCR Jbeta segments was used. A multiplex PCR assay on genomic DNA amplified the CDR3 region of rearranged TCR beta genes. The Illumina HiSeq System was used to sequence the amplified TCR beta libraries as 87-base-pair reads. As for how the authors treated the data: A later analysis tallied about 77 million unique TCR beta chains across the 700 or so repertoires, and roughly 11 million of those chains were shared by two or more donors. Raw reads were error-corrected and collapsed into unique sequences by a nearest-neighbor algorithm in which closely related sequences were merged to remove PCR and sequencing errors. Alignment of CDR3 sequences to IMGT reference sequences was used to assign V, D and J gene segments. For a sequence to be retained, at least a six-nucleotide match to both a V gene segment and a J gene segment was required. A rearrangement counted as productive if the CDR3 had no stop codons and remained in frame with V and J, and every other rearrangement counted as non-productive. CDR3 was defined by IMGT convention, running from the second conserved V-encoded cysteine to the conserved J-encoded phenylalanine. Sequences without an unambiguous match to a single V gene segment were excluded from the earlier analysis of a few hundred of the donors. In an earlier analysis of several hundred of the donors, V segments were called functional above 56.7% productive rearrangements and were called segregating when the between-donor standard deviation exceeded 5%. To diagnose cytomegalovirus status from the catalog of TCR beta chain sequences, a statistical classification framework was built. In a later analysis, TCR nucleotide sequences were compared against IMGT/GENE-DB human TR gene sequences so that V and J genes could be assigned. In a later analysis, CDR3 sequences and most-parsimonious VDJ recombination scenarios were assigned using the TCRdist pipeline. A later analysis defined each TCR beta chain by its CDR3 amino acid sequence plus V-gene family, and excluded reads lacking a unique V-gene family. As a way to deal with suspected cross-contamination and a sequencing artifact, a later analysis dropped hundreds of nucleotide sequences that were highly shared and had low generation probability. In a later analysis, a clonal expansion index was calculated for each public chain from normalized within-repertoire ranks of inferred template counts. In a later analysis, generation probabilities were computed using a VDJ recombination model fitted to out-of-frame rearrangements, and the results were checked against IGoR. In a later analysis, hypergeometric tests were used to score TCR-TCR, TCR-HLA and TCR-CMV co-occurrence, with a repertoire-size bias correction applied to TCR pairs. To estimate false discovery rates, a later analysis permuted the HLA or CMV assignments 20 times. In a later analysis, co-occurring TCRs were grouped using DBSCAN, with TCRdist sequence similarity added in when clustering inside HLA-allele-positive subsets. Co-occurrence clustering excluded repertoires with fewer than 30,000 or more than 120,000 public chains, plus five with anomalous nucleotide sharing. TCRdb's version of the immuneACCESS table is confined to in-frame rearrangements and falls short of the full clone set. An unresolved V gene accounts for under half of the shortfall where checked; the remainder is of unknown origin. V, J and clone size are those of that table, while D and trimming were read from the DNA. This sample lists 130,000 to 150,000 clones; around 72% were detected once. Approximately 4% of the sample is in the top ten clones.

The sample taken for sequencing was PBMCs. This sequence originates from a man younger than 35 in good health and CMV-seropositive. The sequence joins TRBV14 to TRBJ2-1, with TRBD2 identical over 8 junction bases. The DNA sequence is as follows: TGTGCCAGCAGCCCAAGGACTAGCAAAGGATACAATGAGCAGTTCTTC. It codes for CASSPRTSKGYNEQFF.